Detailed here is one T cell receptor beta chain. The data were obtained in a study of control samples from healthy donors and cancer patients. The repertoire was sequenced with immunoSEQ multiplex PCR; TCRdb's copy has only in-frame clones and lacks some. The sample yields roughly 84,000 clones, 91% seen once. Germline V CDR1 and CDR2: LGHDT, YNNKEL (reference sequence). V lost 1 base, J lost 0 bases, and 7 bases lay in between. This CDR3 is 15 amino acids long. The sequence came from a man in his forties or fifties in good health. This rearrangement joins TRBV3-1 (or the pseudogene TRBV3-2) to TRBJ1-3; no definite D call. Sequences were obtained from blood. The CDR3 coding sequence is TGTGCCAGCAGCCAAGCTACGTACTCTGGAAACACCATATATTTT. This gives the protein CASSQATYSGNTIYF.